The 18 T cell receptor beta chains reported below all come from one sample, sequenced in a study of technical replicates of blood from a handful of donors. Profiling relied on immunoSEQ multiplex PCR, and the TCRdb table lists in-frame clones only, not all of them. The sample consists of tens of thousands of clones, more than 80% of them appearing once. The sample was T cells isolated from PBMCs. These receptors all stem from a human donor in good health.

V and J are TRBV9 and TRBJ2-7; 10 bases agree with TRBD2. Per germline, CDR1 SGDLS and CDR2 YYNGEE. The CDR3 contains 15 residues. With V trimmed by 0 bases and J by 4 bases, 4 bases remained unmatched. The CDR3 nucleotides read TGTGCCAGCAGCGTAGGGACTAGCGGATCTTACGAGCAGTACTTC. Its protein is CASSVGTSGSYEQYF.

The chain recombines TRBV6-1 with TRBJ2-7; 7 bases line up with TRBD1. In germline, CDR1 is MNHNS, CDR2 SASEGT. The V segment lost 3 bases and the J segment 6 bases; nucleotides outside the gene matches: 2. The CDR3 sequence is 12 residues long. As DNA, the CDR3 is TGTGCCAGCAGTGAGACAGGGACCGAGCAGTACTTC. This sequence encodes CASSETGTEQYF.

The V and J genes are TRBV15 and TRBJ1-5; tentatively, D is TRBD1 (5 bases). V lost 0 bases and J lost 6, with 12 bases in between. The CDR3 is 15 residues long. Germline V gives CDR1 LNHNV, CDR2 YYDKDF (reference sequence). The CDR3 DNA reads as TGTGCCACCAGCAGAGATATGACAGTAAGTCAGCCCCAGCATTTT. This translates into CATSRDMTVSQPQHF. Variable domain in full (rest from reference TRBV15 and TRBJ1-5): DAMVIQNPRYQVTQFGKPVTLSCSQTLNHNVMYWYQQKSSQAPKLLFHYYDKDFNNEADTPDNFQSRRPNTSFCFLDIRSPGLGDTAMYLCATSRDMTVSQPQHFGDGTRLSIL.

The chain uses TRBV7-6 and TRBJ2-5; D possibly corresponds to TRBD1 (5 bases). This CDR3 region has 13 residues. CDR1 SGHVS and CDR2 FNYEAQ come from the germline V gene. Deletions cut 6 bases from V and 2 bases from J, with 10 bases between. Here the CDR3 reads CASRRTGQETQYF. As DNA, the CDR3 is TGTGCCAGCAGACGTACAGGTCAAGAGACCCAGTACTTC.

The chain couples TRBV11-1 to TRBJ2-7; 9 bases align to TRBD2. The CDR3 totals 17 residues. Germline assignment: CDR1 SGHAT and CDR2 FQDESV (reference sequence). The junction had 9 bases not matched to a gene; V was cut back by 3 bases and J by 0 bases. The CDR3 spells CASSFASGESLSYEQYF. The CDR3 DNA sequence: TGTGCCAGCAGCTTCGCTAGCGGGGAGTCCCTCTCCTACGAGCAGTACTTC.

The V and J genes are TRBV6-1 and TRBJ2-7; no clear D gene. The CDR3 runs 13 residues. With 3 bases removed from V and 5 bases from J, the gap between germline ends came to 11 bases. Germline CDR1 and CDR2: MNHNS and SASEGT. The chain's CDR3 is CASSEYVSHEQYF. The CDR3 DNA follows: TGTGCCAGCAGTGAGTATGTTTCCCACGAGCAGTACTTC.

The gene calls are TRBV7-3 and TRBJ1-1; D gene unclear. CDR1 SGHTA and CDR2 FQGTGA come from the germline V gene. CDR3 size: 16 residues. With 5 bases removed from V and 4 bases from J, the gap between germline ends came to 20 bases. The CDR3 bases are TGTGCCAGCAGCGCCCAGCCTGGTATAGCGGGCACTGAAGCTTTCTTT. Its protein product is CASSAQPGIAGTEAFF.

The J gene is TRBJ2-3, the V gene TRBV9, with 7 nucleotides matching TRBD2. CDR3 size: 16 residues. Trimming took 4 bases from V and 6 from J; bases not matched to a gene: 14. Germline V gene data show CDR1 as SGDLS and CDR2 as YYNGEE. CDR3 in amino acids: CASSPPGGGLADTQYF. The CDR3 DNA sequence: TGTGCCAGCAGCCCTCCGGGGGGAGGGTTGGCGGATACGCAGTATTTT.

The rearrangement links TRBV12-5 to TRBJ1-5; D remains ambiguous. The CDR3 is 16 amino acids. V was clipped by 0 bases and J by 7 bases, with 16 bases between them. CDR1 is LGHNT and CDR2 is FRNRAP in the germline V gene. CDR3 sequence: CASGLVLGGGSQPQHF. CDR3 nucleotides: TGTGCTAGTGGTTTGGTACTTGGCGGCGGGAGCCAGCCCCAGCATTTT.

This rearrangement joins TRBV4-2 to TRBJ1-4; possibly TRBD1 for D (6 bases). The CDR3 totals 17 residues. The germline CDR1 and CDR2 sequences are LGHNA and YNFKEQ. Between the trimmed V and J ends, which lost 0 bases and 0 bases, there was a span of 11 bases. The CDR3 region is CASSQDWGLATNEKLFF. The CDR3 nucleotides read TGTGCCAGCAGCCAAGATTGGGGGCTCGCAACTAATGAAAAACTGTTTTTT.

The CDR3 spells CASSQGTPGGETQYF. CDR3 nucleotide sequence: TGCGCCAGCAGCCAAGGCACCCCGGGTGGAGAGACCCAGTACTTC. The rearrangement links TRBV4-1 to TRBJ2-5; no clear D. V was shortened by 1 base and J by 4 bases, with 13 bases between the two germline ends. CDR3 length: 15 amino acids. CDR1 is MGHRA, CDR2 YSYEKL, per germline.

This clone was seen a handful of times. The DNA of the CDR3 is TGTGCCAGCAGCCTCGGGGATCAGATCGCTGAAGCTTTCTTT. Its translation is CASSLGDQIAEAFF. The chain couples TRBV7-9 to TRBJ1-1; no definite D call. Trimming stripped 5 bases from V and 6 bases from J, with 16 bases between. The CDR3 has 14 residues. The V gene's germline CDR1 is SEHNR and CDR2 FQNEAQ (reference sequence).

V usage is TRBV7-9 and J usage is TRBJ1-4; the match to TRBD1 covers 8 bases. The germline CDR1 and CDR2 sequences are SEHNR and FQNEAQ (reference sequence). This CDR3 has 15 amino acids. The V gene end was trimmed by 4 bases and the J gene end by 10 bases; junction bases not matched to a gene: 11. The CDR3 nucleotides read TGTGCCAGCAGCTCGGATAGACAGGGGAATCGAAAACTGTTTTTT. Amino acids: CASSSDRQGNRKLFF.

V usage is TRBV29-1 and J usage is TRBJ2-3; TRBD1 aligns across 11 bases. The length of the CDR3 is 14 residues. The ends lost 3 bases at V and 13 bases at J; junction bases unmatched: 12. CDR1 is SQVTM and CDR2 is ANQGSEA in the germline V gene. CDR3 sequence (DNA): TGCAGCGTTGATGCTCCTGGTCGGGACAGGGGGAAGTATTTT. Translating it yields CSVDAPGRDRGKYF.

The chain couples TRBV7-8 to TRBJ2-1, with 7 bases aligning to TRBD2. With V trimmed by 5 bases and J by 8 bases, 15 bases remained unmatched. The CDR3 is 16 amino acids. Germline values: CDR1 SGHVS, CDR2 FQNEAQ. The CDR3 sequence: CASSLSPSGALDEQFF. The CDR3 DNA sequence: TGTGCCAGCAGCCTTAGTCCTAGCGGAGCCCTAGATGAGCAGTTCTTC.

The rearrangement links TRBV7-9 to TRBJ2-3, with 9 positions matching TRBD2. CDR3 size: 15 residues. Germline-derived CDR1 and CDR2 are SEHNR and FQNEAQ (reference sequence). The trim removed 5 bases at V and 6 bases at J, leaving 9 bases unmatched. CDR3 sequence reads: CASSQVAGVTDTQYF. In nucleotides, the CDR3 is TGTGCCAGCAGCCAAGTAGCGGGAGTTACGGATACGCAGTATTTT.

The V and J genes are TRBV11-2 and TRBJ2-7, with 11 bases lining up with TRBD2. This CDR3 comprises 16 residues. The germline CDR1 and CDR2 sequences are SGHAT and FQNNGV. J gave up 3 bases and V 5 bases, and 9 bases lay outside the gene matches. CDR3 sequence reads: CASSVGGSGRGYEQYF. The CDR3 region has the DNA TGTGCCAGCAGCGTCGGGGGTAGCGGGAGGGGCTACGAGCAGTACTTC.

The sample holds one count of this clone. The CDR3 spells CASSPSAGFTDTQYF. The CDR3 nucleotides are TGTGCCAGCAGCCCGAGCGCGGGATTCACAGATACGCAGTATTTT. The chain couples TRBV7-6 to TRBJ2-3; the D gene is possibly TRBD2 (6 bases). Germline CDR1 SGHVS, CDR2 FNYEAQ. V was shortened by 5 bases and J by 2 bases, with 14 bases between the two germline ends. This CDR3 comprises 15 residues.